Included here is one T cell receptor beta chain sequence, with context. The antigen remains unidentified. The data were taken from a study of immune heterogeneity within non-small cell lung tumors. For the study at large: With respect to histology, the tumors encompassed a handful of squamous cell carcinomas, fewer than 11 non-squamous carcinomas and 1 not otherwise specified. General study findings and limits: Patients largely differed in their high-frequency T-cell receptor beta clonotypes. Different tumor locations in one patient shared dominant CDR3 beta clonotypes yet harbored unique high-frequency clones.

With 32 V and 13 J primers, multiplex PCR amplified the TCR beta CDR3. TCRdb fed the multiplex PCR reads into MiXCR, producing one record per CDR3 protein. The sample consists of about 15,000 distinct CDR3 sequences, roughly 29% of them appearing once. Germline assignment: CDR1 MNHNS and CDR2 SASEGT. V gave up 2 bases and J gave up 4 bases, with 21 bases separating them. The CDR3 extends over 17 amino acids. Template material for each sample was about 0.55 ug of bulk tumor genomic DNA. Far-apart biopsies, several per primary tumor, were taken during surgery. The patients were newly diagnosed with non-small cell lung cancer, had not been treated, and had curative surgery.

Sequencing was carried out using lung tumor tissue. The clonotype originates from a man aged 35 to 55 with non-small cell lung cancer. This chain links TRBV6-1 with TRBJ2-7; D remains ambiguous. CDR3 sequence (DNA): TGTGCCAGCAGTGAAAGGGCAGGAACCGCTTTCAATTACGAGCAGTACTTC. Amino acid sequence: CASSERAGTAFNYEQYF.